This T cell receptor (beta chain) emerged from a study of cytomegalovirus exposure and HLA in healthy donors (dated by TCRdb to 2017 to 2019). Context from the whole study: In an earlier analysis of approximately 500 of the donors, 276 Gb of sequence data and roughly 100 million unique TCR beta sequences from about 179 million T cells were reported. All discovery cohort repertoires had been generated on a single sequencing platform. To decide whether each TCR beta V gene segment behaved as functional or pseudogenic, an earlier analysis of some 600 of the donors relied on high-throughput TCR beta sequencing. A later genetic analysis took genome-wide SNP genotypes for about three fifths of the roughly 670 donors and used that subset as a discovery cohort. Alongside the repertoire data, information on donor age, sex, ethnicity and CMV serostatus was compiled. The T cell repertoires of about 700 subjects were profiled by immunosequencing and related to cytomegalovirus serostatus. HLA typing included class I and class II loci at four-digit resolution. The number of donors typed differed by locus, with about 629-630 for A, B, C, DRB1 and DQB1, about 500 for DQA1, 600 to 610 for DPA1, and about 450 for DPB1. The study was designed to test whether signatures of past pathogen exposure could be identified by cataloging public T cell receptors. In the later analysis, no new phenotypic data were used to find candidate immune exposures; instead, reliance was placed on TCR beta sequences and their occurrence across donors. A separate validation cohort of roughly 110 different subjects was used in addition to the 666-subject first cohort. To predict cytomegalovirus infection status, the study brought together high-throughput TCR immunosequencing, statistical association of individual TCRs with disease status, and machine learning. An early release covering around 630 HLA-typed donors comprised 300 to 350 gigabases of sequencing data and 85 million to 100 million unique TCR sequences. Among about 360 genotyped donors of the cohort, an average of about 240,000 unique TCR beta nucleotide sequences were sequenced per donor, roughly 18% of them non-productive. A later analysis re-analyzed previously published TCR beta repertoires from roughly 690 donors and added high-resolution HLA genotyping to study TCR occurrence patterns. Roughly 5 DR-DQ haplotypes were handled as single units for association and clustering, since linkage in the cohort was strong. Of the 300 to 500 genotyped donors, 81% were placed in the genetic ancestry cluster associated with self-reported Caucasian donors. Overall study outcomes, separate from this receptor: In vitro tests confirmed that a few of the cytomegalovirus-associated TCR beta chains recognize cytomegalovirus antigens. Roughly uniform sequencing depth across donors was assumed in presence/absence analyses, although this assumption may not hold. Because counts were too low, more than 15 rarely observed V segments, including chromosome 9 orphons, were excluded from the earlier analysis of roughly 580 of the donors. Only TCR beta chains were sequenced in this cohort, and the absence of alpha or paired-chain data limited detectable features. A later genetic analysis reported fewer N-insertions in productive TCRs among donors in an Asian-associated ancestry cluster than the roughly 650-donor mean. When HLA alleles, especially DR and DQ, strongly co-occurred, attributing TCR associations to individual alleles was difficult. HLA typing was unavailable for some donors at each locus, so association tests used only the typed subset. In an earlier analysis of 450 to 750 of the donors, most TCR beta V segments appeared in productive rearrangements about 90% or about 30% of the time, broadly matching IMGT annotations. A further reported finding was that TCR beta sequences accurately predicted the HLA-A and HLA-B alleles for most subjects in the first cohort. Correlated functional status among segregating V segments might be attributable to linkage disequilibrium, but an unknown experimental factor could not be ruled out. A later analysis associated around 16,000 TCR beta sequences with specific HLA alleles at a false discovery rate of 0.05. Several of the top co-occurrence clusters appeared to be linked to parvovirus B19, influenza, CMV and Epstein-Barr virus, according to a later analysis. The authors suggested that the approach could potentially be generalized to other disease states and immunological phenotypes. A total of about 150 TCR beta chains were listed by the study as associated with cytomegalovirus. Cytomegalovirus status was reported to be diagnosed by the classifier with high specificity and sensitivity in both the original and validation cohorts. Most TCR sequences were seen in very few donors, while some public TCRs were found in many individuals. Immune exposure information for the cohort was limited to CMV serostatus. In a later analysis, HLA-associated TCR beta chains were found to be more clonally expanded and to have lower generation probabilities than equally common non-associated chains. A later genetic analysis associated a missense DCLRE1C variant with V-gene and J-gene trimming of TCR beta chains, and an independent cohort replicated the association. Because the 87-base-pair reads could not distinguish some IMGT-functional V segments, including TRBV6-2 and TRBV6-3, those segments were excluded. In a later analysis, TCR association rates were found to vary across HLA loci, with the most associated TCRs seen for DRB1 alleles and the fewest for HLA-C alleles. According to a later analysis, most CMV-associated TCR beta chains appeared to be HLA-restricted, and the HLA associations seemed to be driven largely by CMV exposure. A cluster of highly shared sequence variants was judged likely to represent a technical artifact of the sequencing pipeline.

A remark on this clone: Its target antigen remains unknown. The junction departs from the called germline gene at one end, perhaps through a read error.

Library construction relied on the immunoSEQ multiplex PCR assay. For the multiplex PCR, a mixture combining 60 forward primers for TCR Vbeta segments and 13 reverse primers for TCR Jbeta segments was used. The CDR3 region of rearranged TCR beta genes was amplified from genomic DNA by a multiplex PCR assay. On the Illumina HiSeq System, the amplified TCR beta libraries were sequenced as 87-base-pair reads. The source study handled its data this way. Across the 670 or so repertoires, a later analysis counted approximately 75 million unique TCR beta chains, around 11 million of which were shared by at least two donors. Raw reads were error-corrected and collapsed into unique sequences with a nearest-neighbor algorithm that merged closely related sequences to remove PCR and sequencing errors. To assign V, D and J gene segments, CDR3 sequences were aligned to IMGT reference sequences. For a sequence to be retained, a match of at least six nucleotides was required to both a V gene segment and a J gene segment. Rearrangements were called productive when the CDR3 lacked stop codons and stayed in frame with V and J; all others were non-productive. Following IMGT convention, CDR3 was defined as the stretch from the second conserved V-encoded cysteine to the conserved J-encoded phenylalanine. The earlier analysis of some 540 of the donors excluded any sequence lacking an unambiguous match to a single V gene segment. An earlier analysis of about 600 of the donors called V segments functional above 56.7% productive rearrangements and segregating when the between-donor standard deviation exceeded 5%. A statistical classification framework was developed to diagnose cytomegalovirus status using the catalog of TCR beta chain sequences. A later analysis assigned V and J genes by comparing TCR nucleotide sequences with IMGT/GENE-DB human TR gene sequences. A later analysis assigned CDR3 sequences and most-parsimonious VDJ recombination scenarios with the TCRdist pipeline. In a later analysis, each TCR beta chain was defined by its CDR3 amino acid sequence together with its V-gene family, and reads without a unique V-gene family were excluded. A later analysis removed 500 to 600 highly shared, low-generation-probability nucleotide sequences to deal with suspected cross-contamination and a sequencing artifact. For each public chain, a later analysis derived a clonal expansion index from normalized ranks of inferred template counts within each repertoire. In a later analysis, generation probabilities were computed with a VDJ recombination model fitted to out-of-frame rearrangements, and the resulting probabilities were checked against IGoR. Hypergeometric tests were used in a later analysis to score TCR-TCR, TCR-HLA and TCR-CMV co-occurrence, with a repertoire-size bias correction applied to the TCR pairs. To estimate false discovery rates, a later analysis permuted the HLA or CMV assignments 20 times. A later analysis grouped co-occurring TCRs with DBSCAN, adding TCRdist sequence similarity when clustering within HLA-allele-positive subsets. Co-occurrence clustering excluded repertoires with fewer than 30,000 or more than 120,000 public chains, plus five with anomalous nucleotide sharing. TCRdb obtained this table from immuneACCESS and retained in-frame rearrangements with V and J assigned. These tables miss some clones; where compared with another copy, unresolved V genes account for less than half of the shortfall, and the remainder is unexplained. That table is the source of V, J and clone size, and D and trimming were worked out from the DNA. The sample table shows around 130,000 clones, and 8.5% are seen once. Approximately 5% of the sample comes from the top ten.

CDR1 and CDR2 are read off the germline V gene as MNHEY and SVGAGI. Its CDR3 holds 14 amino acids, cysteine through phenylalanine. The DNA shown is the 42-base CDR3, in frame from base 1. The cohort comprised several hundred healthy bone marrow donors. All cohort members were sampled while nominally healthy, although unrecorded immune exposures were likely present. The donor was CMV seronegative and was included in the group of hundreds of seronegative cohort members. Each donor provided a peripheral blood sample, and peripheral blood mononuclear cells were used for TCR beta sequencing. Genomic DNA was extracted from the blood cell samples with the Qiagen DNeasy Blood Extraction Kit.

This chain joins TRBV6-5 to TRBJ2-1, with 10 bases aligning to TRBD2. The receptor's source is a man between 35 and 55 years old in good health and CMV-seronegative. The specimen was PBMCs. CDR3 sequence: CASSDGLAANKQFF. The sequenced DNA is TGTGCCAGCAGTGACGGACTAGCGGCCAATAAGCAGTTCTTC.